A selection of T cell receptor beta chains follows, all from one sample in a study. MiXCR, applied by TCRdb to the 5' RACE reads, yields one record per CDR3 protein. The sample has thousands of distinct CDR3 sequences, roughly 73% seen once. The sequenced material came from tumor-infiltrating Tregs sorted from the breast tumor. These receptors came from a female donor with breast cancer. CDR3s include the opening cysteine and the closing phenylalanine or tryptophan. The D gene is left open where the match is weak. For some rows the clone size is stated as once, few or many, or as a class when expanded; others skip it.

TRBV4-1,-,-,TRBJ1-4,TGCGCCAGCAGCCAAGAGTTAGGAGCAACTAATGAAAAACTGTTTTTT,CASSQELGATNEKLFF
TRBV6-1,TRBD1,-,TRBJ2-1,TGTGCCAGCAGTTATCGGAGAGACAGGGGGCTCAATGAGCAGTTCTTC,CASSYRRDRGLNEQFF
TRBV6-6,-,-,TRBJ2-3,TGTGCCAGCAGGATGACAGATACGCAGTATTTT,CASRMTDTQYF
TRBV12-3/TRBV12-4,TRBD2,few,TRBJ2-1,TGTGCCAGCAGTGGACTAGCGGGGGGTATCAATGAGCAGTTCTTC,CASSGLAGGINEQFF
TRBV7-8,-,-,TRBJ1-1,TGTGCCAGCAGCTTAAGGTTTGGAAACACTGAAGCTTTCTTT,CASSLRFGNTEAFF
TRBV20-1,TRBD2,-,TRBJ2-7,TGCAGTGCTTACCCCCCCGGACTAGCCGTCGAGCAGTACTTC,CSAYPPGLAVEQYF
TRBV20-1,-,-,TRBJ1-1,TGCAGTGCTAGACAGAACACTGAAGCTTTCTTT,CSARQNTEAFF
TRBV6-6,TRBD1,-,TRBJ1-2,TGTGCCAGCAGTTGGGGGGACAGAAAGGGTGGCTACACCTTC,CASSWGDRKGGYTF
TRBV5-1,-,-,TRBJ2-2,TGCGCCAGCAGCTGGGGCACCGGGACCGGGGAGCTGTTTTTT,CASSWGTGTGELFF
TRBV7-9,-,large,TRBJ1-1,TGTGCCAGCAGCAGGAACACTGAAGCTTTCTTT,CASSRNTEAFF
TRBV7-3,-,-,TRBJ2-3,TGTGCCAGCAGCTTAGGGAGGGGGCCCCAAACAGATACGCAGTATTTT,CASSLGRGPQTDTQYF
TRBV3-1,TRBD1,-,TRBJ2-2,TGTGCCAGCAGCCACTCCGGGACAGGGAACAACGGGGAGCTGTTTTTT,CASSHSGTGNNGELFF
TRBV27,TRBD1,few,TRBJ2-1,TGTGCCAGCAGAGTCTCGGGTGGACAGGGTATGAATGAGCAGTTCTTC,CASRVSGGQGMNEQFF
TRBV20-1,-,-,TRBJ2-5,TGCAGTGCTAGACGAAACAGTGGTAGGAAGACCCAGTACTTC,CSARRNSGRKTQYF
TRBV20-1,TRBD1,-,TRBJ1-5,TGCAGTGCTAGAGATCGGCGGGCAGGGGGGAACAATCAGCCCCAGCATTTT,CSARDRRAGGNNQPQHF
TRBV20-1,-,-,TRBJ2-1,TGCAGTGCTAGAGATCAGTCTAGAGGGAGTGAGCAGTTCTTC,CSARDQSRGSEQFF
TRBV5-1,-,-,TRBJ2-7,TGCGCCAGCAGCTTGGATGGGACATCGGTGTACGAGCAGTACTTC,CASSLDGTSVYEQYF
TRBV7-9,-,-,TRBJ1-2,TGTGCCAGCAGCTCCGGTTCTGGCCGAGCTAACTATGGCTACACCTTC,CASSSGSGRANYGYTF
TRBV29-1,-,few,TRBJ1-2,TGCAGCGTACGAGTGGGGGGCCCGATAAACTATGGCTACACCTTC,CSVRVGGPINYGYTF
TRBV12-2,-,-,TRBJ1-1,TGTGCCAGCAGCGTAGCCAGCGGAGGTAACACTGAAGCTTTCTTT,CASSVASGGNTEAFF
TRBV6-5,-,-,TRBJ2-7,TGTGCCAGCAGTTACTCGGCAAGGGGGGTCTACGAGCAGTACTTC,CASSYSARGVYEQYF
TRBV4-1,TRBD1,-,TRBJ1-1,TGCGCCAGCAGCCAAGAGGGGACAGGGGGACGAGCTTTCTTT,CASSQEGTGGRAFF
TRBV11-1,-,once,TRBJ1-4,TGTGCCAGCAGCTCGCGAACAGGCCGTGCGGAAAAACTGTTTTTT,CASSSRTGRAEKLFF
TRBV7-7,TRBD2,-,TRBJ2-1,TGTGCTAGCAGCTTAGGGACTAGCGGCTACAATGAGCAGTTCTTC,CASSLGTSGYNEQFF
TRBV11-2,-,-,TRBJ2-2,TGTGCCAGCGCCGCAAGCCAGGCGGGCGGGGAGCTGTTTTTT,CASAASQAGGELFF
TRBV20-1,-,few,TRBJ2-1,TGCAGTGCTAGGTGGTACAATGAGCAGTTCTTC,CSARWYNEQFF
TRBV7-3,TRBD2,few,TRBJ2-5,TGTGCCAGCAGCCCGGCGGGGGGCCACCAAGAGACCCAGTACTTC,CASSPAGGHQETQYF